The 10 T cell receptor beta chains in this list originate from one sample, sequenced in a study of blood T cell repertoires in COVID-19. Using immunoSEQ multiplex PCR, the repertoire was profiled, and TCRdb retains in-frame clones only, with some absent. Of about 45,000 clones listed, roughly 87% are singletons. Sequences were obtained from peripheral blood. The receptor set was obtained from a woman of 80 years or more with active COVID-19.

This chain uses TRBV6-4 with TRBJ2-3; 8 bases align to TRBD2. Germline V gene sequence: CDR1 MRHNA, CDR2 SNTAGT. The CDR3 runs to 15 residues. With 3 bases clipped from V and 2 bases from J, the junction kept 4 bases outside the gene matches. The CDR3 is CASSEGGGHTDTQYF. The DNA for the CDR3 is TGTGCCAGCAGTGAGGGCGGGGGGCACACAGATACGCAGTATTTT.

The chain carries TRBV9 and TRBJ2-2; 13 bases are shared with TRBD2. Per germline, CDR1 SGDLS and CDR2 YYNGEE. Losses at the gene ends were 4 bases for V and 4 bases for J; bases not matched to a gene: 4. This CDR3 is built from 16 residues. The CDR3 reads CASSSRTSGGTGELFF. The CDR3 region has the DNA TGTGCCAGCAGCTCGAGGACTAGCGGGGGCACCGGGGAGCTGTTTTTT.

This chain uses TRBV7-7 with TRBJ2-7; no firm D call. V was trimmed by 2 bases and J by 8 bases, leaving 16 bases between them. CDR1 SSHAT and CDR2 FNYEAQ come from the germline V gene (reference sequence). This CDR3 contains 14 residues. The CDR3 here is CASSLSPETHQQYF. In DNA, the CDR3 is TGTGCCAGCAGCTTAAGCCCGGAGACTCACCAGCAGTACTTC.

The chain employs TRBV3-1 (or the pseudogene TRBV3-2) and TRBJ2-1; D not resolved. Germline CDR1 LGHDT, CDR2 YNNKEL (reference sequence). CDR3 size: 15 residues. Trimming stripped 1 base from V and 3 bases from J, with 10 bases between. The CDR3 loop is CASSQGVSVYNEQFF. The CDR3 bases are TGTGCCAGCAGCCAAGGAGTAAGCGTCTACAATGAGCAGTTCTTC.

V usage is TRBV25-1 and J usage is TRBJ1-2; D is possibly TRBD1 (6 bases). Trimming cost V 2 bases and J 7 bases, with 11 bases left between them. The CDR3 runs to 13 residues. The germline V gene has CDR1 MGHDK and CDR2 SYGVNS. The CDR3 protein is CASSETNRVGYTF. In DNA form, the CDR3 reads TGTGCCAGCAGTGAAACCAACAGGGTTGGCTACACCTTC.

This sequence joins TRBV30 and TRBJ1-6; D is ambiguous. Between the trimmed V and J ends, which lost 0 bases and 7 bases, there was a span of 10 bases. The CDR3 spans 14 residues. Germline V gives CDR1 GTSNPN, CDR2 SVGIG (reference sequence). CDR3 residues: CAWSVGSGNSPLHF. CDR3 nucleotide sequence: TGTGCCTGGAGTGTAGGGTCGGGAAATTCACCCCTCCACTTT.

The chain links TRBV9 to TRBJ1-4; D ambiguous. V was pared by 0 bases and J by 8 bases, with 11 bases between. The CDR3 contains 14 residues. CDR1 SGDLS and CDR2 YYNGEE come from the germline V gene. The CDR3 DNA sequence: TGTGCCAGCAGCGTAGGAGGTGTCGAGGAAAAACTGTTTTTT. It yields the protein CASSVGGVEEKLFF.

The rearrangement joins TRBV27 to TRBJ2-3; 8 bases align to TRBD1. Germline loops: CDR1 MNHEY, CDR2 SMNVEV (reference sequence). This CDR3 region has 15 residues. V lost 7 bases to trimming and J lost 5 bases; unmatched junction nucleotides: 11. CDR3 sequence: CASIHYGTGVDTQYF. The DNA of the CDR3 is TGTGCCAGCATTCATTACGGGACAGGCGTAGATACGCAGTATTTT.

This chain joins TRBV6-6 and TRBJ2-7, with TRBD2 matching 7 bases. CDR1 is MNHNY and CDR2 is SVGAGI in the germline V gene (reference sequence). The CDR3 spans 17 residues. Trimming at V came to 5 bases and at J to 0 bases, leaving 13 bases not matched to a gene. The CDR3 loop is CASSPSGGGSASYEQYF. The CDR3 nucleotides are TGTGCCAGCAGTCCCAGTGGGGGAGGGAGTGCCTCCTACGAGCAGTACTTC.

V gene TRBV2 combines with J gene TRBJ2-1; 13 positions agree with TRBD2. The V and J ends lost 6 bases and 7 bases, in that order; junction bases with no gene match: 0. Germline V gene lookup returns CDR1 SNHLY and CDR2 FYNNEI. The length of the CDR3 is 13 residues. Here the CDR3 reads CASRLAGGNEQFF. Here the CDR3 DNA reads TGTGCCAGCAGACTAGCGGGGGGGAATGAGCAGTTCTTC.